This T cell receptor (beta chain) emerged from a study of cytomegalovirus exposure and HLA in healthy donors. The CDR3 has 15 residues. Looked up from germline, CDR1 is SGHNT and CDR2 is YYREEE (reference sequence). J was trimmed by 2 bases and V by 2 bases; bases with no gene match: 5. Primers included in the PCR were 60 Vbeta and 13 Jbeta primers. Measured with immunoSEQ multiplex PCR; TCRdb has only the in-frame clones, and not every one. Of under 200,000 clones in the sample, 70% to 90% were seen once. Whole-study findings and limits: Rare sequences made up most TCRs, while some public TCRs were found in many donors. When a later analysis compared HLA-associated TCR beta chains with equally common others, the HLA-associated chains turned out to be more clonally expanded and to have lower generation probabilities. A later analysis linked a missense DCLRE1C variant to TCR beta V- and J-gene trimming.

This clone occurred once. As yet, its antigen is unknown. J is TRBJ2-5 and V is TRBV5-4, with 8 positions matching TRBD2. Sample: PBMCs. This TCR derives from a woman aged 18-29 years in good health and CMV-seropositive. CDR3 residues: CASSFNRGGQETQYF. The CDR3 nucleotides are TGTGCCAGCAGCTTTAATCGGGGGGGACAAGAGACCCAGTACTTC.